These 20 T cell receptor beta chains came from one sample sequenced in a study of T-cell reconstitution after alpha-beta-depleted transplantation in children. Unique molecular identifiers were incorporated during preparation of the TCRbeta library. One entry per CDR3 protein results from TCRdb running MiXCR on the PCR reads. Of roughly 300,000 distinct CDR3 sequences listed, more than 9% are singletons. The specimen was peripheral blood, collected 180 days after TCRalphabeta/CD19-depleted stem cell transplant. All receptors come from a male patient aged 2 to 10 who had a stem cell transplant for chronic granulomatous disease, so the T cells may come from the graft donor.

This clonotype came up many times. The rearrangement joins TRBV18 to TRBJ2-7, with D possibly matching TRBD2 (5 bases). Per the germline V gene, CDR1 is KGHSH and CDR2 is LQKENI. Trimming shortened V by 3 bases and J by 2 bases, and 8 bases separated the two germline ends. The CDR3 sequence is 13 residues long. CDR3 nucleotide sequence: TGTGCCAGCTCACCGACTACTCCCTACGAGCAGTACTTC. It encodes CASSPTTPYEQYF.

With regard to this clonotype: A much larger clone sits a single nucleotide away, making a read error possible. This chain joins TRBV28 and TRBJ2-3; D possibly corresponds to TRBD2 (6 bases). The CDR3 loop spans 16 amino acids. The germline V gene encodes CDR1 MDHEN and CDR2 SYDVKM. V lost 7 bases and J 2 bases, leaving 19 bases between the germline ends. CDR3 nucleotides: TGTGCCAGCACGAAACTAGCTTTGTGGGACACAGATACGCAGTATTTT. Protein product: CASTKLALWDTDTQYF.

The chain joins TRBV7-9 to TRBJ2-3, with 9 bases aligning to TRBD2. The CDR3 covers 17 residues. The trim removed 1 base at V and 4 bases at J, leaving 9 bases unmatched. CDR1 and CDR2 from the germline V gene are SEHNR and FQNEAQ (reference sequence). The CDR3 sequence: CASSLGLAGRLPDTQYF. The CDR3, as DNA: TGTGCCAGCAGCTTAGGGCTAGCGGGACGTCTCCCAGATACGCAGTATTTT.

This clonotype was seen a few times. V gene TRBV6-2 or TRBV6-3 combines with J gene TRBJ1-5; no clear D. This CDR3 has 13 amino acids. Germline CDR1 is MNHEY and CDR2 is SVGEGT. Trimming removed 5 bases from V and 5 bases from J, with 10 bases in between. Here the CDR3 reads CASSTDHHQPQHF. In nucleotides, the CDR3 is TGTGCCAGCAGTACAGATCATCATCAGCCCCAGCATTTT.

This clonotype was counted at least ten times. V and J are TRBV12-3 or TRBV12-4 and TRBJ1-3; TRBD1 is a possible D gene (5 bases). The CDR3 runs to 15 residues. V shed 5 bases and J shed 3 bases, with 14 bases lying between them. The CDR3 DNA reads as TGTGCCAGCAGTCCCCCTCGGGGGAGTGGAAACACCATATATTTT. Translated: CASSPPRGSGNTIYF.

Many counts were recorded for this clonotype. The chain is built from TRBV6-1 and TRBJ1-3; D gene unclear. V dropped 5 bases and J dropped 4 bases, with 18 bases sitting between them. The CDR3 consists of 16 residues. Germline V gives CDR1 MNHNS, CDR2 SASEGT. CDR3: CASSIRPGAIGNTIYF. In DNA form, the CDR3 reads TGTGCCAGCAGTATTCGCCCGGGAGCCATCGGAAACACCATATATTTT.

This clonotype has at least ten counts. The CDR3 reads CSARSFFLRDEKLFF. CDR3 sequence (DNA): TGCAGTGCTAGATCCTTTTTTTTGAGGGATGAAAAACTGTTTTTT. V gene TRBV20-1 combines with J gene TRBJ1-4; unclear D gene. Trimming took off 2 bases at V and 6 bases at J, with 16 bases between the two ends. This CDR3 region has 15 residues. The germline CDR1 and CDR2 sequences are DFQATT and SNEGSKA (reference sequence).

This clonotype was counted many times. CDR3 nucleotides: TGTGCCAGCAGCCCATTGGACAGGGCCCGCGGTGAGCAGTTCTTC. The encoded protein is CASSPLDRARGEQFF. This sequence joins TRBV11-2 and TRBJ2-1; 8 bases agree with TRBD1. The CDR3 covers 15 residues. V lost 5 bases, J lost 9 bases, and 12 bases stayed unmatched. Per germline, CDR1 SGHAT and CDR2 FQNNGV.

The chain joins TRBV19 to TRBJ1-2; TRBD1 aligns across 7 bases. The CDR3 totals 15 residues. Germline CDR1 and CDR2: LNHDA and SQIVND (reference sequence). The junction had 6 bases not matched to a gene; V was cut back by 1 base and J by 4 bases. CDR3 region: CASSIAQDRVYGYTF. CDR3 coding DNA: TGTGCCAGTAGTATAGCCCAAGACAGGGTCTATGGCTACACCTTC.

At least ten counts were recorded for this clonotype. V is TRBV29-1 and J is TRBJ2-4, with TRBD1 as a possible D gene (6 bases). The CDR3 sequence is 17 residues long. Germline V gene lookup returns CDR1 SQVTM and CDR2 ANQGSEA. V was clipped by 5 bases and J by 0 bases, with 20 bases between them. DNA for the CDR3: TGCAGCGTTAAAAAACCCCTGGACAGCTTAGCCAAAAACATTCAGTACTTC. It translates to CSVKKPLDSLAKNIQYF.

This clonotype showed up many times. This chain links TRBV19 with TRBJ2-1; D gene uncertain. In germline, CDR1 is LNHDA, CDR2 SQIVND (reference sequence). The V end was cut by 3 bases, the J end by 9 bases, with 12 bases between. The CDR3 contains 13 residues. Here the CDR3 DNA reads TGTGCCAGTAGTATTCTCGAGCGAGGTGAGCAGTTCTTC. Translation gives CASSILERGEQFF.

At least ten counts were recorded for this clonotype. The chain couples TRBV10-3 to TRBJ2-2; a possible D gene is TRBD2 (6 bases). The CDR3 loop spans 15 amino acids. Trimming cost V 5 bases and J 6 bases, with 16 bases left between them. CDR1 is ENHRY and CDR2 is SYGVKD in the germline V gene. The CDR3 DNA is TGTGCCATCAGTAATACCGGGACGGGGGCCGGGGAGCTGTTTTTT. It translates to CAISNTGTGAGELFF.

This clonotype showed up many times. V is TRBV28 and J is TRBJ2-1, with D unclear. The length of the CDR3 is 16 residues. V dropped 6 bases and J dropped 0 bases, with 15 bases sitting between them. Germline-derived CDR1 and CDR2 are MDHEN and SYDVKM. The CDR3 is CASRPTPRSSYNEQFF. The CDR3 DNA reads TGTGCCAGCAGACCCACACCACGAAGCTCCTACAATGAGCAGTTCTTC.

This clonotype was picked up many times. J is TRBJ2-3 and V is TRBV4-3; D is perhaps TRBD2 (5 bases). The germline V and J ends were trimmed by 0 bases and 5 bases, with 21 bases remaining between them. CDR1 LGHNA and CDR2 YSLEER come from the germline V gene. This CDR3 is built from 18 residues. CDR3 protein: CASSQDHGRVVPLDTQYF. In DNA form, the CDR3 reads TGCGCCAGCAGCCAAGATCACGGGCGGGTGGTGCCGCTAGATACGCAGTATTTT.

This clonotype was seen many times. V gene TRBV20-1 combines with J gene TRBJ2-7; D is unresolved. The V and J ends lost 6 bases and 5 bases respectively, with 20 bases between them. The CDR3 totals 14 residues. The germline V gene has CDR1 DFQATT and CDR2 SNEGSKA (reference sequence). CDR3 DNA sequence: TGCAGTGCGAGACGACCGCGGACCGGTAACGAGCAGTACTTC. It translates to CSARRPRTGNEQYF.

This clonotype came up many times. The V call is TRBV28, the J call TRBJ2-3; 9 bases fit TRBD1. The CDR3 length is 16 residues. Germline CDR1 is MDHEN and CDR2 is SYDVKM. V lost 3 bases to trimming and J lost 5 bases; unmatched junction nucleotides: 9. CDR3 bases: TGTGCCAGCAGTTTTTCACAGGGGGCGCGGGGAGATACGCAGTATTTT. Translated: CASSFSQGARGDTQYF.

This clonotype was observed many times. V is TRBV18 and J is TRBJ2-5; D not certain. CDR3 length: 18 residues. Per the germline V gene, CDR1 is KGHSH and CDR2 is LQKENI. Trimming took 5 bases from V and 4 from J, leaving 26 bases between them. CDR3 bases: TGTGCCAGCTCATACCGGCGTCGTGGCATTACTGTAAGAGAGACCCAGTACTTC. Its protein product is CASSYRRRGITVRETQYF.

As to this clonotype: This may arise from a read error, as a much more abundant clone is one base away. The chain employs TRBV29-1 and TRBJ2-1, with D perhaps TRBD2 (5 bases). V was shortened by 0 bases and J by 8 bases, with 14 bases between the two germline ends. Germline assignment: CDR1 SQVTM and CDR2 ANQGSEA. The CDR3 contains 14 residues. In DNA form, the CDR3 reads TGCAGCGTTGAAGACCTAGCCCAGTGGTATGAGCAGTTCTTC. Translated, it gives CSVEDLAQWYEQFF.

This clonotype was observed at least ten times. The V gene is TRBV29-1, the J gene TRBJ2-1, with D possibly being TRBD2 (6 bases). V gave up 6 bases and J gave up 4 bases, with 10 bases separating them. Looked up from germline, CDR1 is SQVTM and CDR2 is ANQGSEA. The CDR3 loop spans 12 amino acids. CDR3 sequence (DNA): TGCAGCGTCGGGGGACCTTACAATGAGCAGTTCTTC. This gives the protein CSVGGPYNEQFF.

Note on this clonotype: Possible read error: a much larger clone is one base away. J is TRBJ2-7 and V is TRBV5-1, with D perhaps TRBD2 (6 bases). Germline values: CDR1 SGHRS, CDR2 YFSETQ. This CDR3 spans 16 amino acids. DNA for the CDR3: TGCGCCAGCAGCTTAGTAGGTCTAGCGAACTCCTACGAGCAGTCCTTC. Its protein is CASSLVGLANSYEQSF.